This TCR beta chain stems from a study of blood T cell repertoires in COVID-19. On the study more broadly: The study drew acute and convalescent COVID-19 samples from the United States, Italy and Spain. PBMCs, B-cell-depleted T cells, or T cells provided the cDNA or gDNA that made up the material.

J gave up 3 bases and V 4 bases, and 10 bases lay outside the gene matches. Germline V CDR1 and CDR2: MNHEY, SVGAGI. The CDR3 totals 16 residues. Original data processing: Amplification of reference gene primers was used by the study to estimate nucleated cell counts. The data were produced by immunoSEQ multiplex PCR, yet TCRdb's version contains in-frame clones alone and is incomplete. V and J calls and clone size are those listed in that table; D and trimming were worked out from the DNA. The data show about 51,000 clones, with around nine tenths seen just once and about 6.7% held by the top ten. The sample taken for sequencing was peripheral blood. This receptor was identified in a man aged 50-59 years with active COVID-19. This rearrangement joins TRBV6-5 to TRBJ1-1, with 8 bases fitting TRBD1. CDR3 coding DNA: TGTGCCAGCAGTTTTCCCCCAAACAGGGGGGACACTGAAGCTTTCTTT. Amino acids: CASSFPPNRGDTEAFF.